This T cell receptor beta chain was found in a study of metastatic and nonmetastatic thyroid tumors (dated by TCRdb to about 2020). With regard to the full study: Repertoires from peripheral blood and from tumor or nodule tissue samples of malignant and benign thyroid patients were compared. The paper's findings and limits, for the study overall: TCR beta diversity was reported as significantly higher in malignant tumors than in benign nodules, in both blood and tumor samples.

No patient had received any treatment before thyroid surgery. The study retrospectively analysed patient clinical samples collected from 2012 to 2018 using T-cell receptor beta sequencing. By how much of the sample it makes up, this clone is medium-sized (0.01 to 0.1%). Its recognized antigen is unknown. Base qualities are missing; no much larger clone stands one base away. The receptor library was made with PCR. Instrument used: Illumina HiSeq 4000. High-throughput sequencing was used to profile the CDR3 region of the TCR beta-chain in every patient. Under the source paper's analysis protocol: Drawing on CDR3 differences between clinicopathological groups, the researchers built a classifier meant to tell apart patients with distant-metastatic papillary thyroid cancer. To measure repertoire diversity the researchers used the Shannon index, while the Morisita-Horn index served to gauge how similar the tumor and blood repertoires were. Through fastp at Q25 and MiXCR, TCRdb rebuilt clones from the public reads, retaining in-frame beta chains. The V and J calls and clone size are TCRdb's, not the authors'. In all, the sample holds around 26,000 clones, and more than 12% of those were seen once. The ten most abundant clones make up approximately 3.3% of the sample.

The germline V gene (reference sequence) sets CDR1 to DFQATT and CDR2 to SNEGSKA. Its CDR3 holds 15 amino acids, cysteine through phenylalanine. Just CDR3 DNA is preserved here, 45 bases in frame from base 1. At the junction V is shortened by 5 bases and J by 1 base; bases outside the gene matches: 8. Recombination connected TRBV20-1 to TRBJ2-1; a stretch of 7 junction bases matches TRBD2. Sequencing used blood. The clonotype was recovered from a female donor with papillary thyroid cancer or a benign thyroid nodule (not recorded which). Some clones in this sample may be carry-over from other donors' samples. The CDR3 loop reads CSAGTMSVSYNEQFF. At the DNA level, the sequence is TGCAGTGCTGGGACTATGAGTGTTTCCTACAATGAGCAGTTCTTC.